The T cell receptor (beta chain) described here comes from a study of STAT3 mutations in large granular lymphocyte leukemia. Study summary: Roughly half of the longitudinally sequenced T-LGLL patients carried detectable canonical activating STAT3 mutations.

Turning to this clone: Antigen specificity is unknown.

Sequenced by immunoSEQ multiplex PCR; TCRdb stores in-frame clones only, minus some. Among 35,000 to 50,000 clones listed, roughly 81% were seen once. Broader study findings: In some patients, a small highly pathogenic clone possibly went undetected. In T-cell large granular lymphocyte leukemia, about half of patients showed multiple immunodominant subclonotypes. In about 30% of the 18 patients, new TCR clonotypes emerged after therapy.

The specimen was PBMCs. The clonotype was recovered from a human donor with T large granular lymphocyte leukemia. Some clones in this sample may be carry-over from other donors' samples.

CDR3 loop: CASSLTSGGNWYEQYF. The CDR3 nucleotides read TGTGCCAGCAGTTTAACTAGCGGGGGGAATTGGTACGAGCAGTACTTC. This chain links TRBV27 with TRBJ2-7; TRBD2 aligns across 12 bases. CDR1 and CDR2 from the germline V gene are MNHEY and SMNVEV (reference sequence). This CDR3 has 16 residues. The ends lost 2 bases at V and 4 bases at J; junction bases unmatched: 6.